This T cell receptor (beta chain) came from a study of blood T cell repertoires in COVID-19. Study details: The United States, Italy and Spain provided the acute and convalescent COVID-19 samples.

In the study's own analysis: Amplification from reference gene primers served as the basis for estimated nucleated cell counts. Here immunoSEQ multiplex PCR was the method, and the copy in TCRdb shows in-frame clones only, minus some. The V and J calls and the clone size are those of that table, but D and trimming were determined from the DNA. Of about 210,000 clones listed, 80% to 90% are singletons. V dropped 6 bases and J dropped 8; count of bases not matched to a gene: 6. Germline V gene lookup returns CDR1 MNHEY and CDR2 SVGAGI. The CDR3 contains 14 residues. The sample consisted of peripheral blood. The receptor comes from a woman aged 45-59 years with acute or convalescent COVID-19. This chain links TRBV6-5 with TRBJ1-6; the match to TRBD1 covers 8 bases. CDR3 loop: CASRQTGAHSPLHF. In DNA form, the CDR3 reads TGTGCCAGCAGACAGACAGGGGCCCATTCACCCCTCCACTTT.